Given below is one T cell receptor (beta chain) in context. This specimen belongs to a study of T cells in Graves' hyperthyroidism and ophthalmopathy. CDR1 and CDR2 from the germline V gene are SGHRS and YFSETQ. V was pared by 6 bases and J by 7 bases, with 8 bases of the junction left unmatched. The CDR3 has 14 residues. TCR beta CDR3 regions were amplified from RNA. In the first-round RT-PCR of the TCR CDR3, the HTBI primer set was used. One entry per CDR3 protein results from TCRdb running MiXCR on the multiplex PCR reads. The sample lists 460,000 or so distinct CDR3 sequences; around an eighth were seen once.

What was sequenced was blood. The chain carries TRBV5-1 and TRBJ2-1; 9 bases match TRBD2. The TCR originated in a young woman with Graves' hyperthyroidism. CDR3 in amino acids: CASTSGTSLNEQFF. The CDR3 DNA is TGCGCCAGCACCTCCGGGACTAGCTTGAATGAGCAGTTCTTC.